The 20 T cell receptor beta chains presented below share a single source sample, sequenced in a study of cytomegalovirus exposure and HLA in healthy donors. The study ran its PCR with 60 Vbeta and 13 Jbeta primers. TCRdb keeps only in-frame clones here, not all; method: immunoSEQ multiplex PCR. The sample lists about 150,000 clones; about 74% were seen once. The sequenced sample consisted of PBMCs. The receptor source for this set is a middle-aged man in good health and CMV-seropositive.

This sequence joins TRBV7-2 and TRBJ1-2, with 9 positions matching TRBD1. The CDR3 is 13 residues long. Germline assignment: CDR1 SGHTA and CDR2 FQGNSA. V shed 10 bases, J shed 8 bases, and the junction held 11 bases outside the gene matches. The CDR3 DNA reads TGTGCCATTCCGGGACAGGGTAATAGGGGCTACACCTTC. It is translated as CAIPGQGNRGYTF. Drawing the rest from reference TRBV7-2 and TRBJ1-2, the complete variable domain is GAGVSQSPSNKVTEKGKDVELRCDPISGHTALYWYRQSLGQGLEFLIYFQGNSAPDKSGLPSDRFSAERTGGSVSTLTIQRTQQEDSAVYLCAIPGQGNRGYTFGSGTRLTVV.

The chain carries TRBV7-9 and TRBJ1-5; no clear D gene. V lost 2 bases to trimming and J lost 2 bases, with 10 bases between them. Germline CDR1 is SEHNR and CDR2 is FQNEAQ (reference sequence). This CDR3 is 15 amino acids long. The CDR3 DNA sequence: TGTGCCAGCAGCTTAACGGCAGGCGGCAATCAGCCCCAGCATTTT. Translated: CASSLTAGGNQPQHF.

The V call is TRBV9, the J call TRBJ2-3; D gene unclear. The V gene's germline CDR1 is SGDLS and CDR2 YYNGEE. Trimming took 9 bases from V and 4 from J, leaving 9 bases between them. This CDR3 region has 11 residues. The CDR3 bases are TGTGCCATCCGAAGCCCAGATACGCAGTATTTT. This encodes CAIRSPDTQYF.

CDR3: CASSIDRAEQPQHF. The CDR3 nucleotides are TGTGCCAGTAGTATAGACAGGGCTGAGCAGCCCCAGCATTTT. The chain has TRBV19 and TRBJ1-5; perhaps TRBD1 as D (5 bases). Germline values: CDR1 LNHDA, CDR2 SQIVND (reference sequence). Trimming took off 0 bases at V and 7 bases at J, with 10 bases between the two ends. The CDR3 extends over 14 amino acids. The full variable domain, in which reference TRBV19 and TRBJ1-5 provide the parts outside the CDR3, is DGGITQSPKYLFRKEGQNVTLSCEQNLNHDAMYWYRQDPGQGLRLIYYSQIVNDFQKGDIAEGYSVSREKKESFPLTVTSAQKNPTAFYLCASSIDRAEQPQHFGDGTRLSIL.

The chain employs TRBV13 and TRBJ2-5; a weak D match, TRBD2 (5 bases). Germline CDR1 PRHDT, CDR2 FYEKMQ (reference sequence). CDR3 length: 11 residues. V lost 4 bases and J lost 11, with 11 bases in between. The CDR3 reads CASSSGLPQYF. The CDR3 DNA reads TGTGCCAGCAGCTCCGGACTGCCACAGTACTTC.

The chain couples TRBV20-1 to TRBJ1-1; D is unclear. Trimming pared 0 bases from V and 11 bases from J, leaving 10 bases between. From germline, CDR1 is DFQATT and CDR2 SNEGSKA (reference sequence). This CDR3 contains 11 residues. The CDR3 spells CSARDFAVAFF. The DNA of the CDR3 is TGCAGTGCTAGAGATTTTGCGGTGGCTTTCTTT.

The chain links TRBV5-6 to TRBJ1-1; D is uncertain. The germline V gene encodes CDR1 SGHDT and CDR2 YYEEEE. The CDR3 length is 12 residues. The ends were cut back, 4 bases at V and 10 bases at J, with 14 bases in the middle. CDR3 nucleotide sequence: TGTGCCAGCAGCCCCCAACGGGGTCCAGCTTTCTTT. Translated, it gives CASSPQRGPAFF.

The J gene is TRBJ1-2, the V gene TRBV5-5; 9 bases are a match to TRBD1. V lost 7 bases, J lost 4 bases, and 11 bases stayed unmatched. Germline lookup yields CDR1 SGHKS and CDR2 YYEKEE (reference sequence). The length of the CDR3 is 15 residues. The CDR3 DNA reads TGTGCCAGCGGATTGACAGGGGGTTCTAGCTATGGCTACACCTTC. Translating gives CASGLTGGSSYGYTF.

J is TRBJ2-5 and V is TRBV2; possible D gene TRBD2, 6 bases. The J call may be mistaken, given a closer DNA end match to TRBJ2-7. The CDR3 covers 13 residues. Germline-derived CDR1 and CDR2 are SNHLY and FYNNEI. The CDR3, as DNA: TGTGCCAGCAGTGGGGGGACTTCCTACGAGCAGTACTTC. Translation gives CASSGGTSYEQYF.

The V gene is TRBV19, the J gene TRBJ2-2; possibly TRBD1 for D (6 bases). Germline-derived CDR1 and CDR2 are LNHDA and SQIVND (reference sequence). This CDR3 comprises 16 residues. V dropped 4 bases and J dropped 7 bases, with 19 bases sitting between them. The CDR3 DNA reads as TGTGCCAGTAGTACCTTATCCACAGGGTTAAGCGGGGAGCTGTTTTTT. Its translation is CASSTLSTGLSGELFF. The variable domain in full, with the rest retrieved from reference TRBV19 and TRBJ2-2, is DGGITQSPKYLFRKEGQNVTLSCEQNLNHDAMYWYRQDPGQGLRLIYYSQIVNDFQKGDIAEGYSVSREKKESFPLTVTSAQKNPTAFYLCASSTLSTGLSGELFFGEGSRLTVL.

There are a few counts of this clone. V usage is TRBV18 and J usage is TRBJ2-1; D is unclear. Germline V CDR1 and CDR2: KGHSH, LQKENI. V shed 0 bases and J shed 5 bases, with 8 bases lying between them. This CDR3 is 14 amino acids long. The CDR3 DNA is TGTGCCAGCTCACCACCTCAGGCCCACAATGAGCAGTTCTTC. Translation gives CASSPPQAHNEQFF.

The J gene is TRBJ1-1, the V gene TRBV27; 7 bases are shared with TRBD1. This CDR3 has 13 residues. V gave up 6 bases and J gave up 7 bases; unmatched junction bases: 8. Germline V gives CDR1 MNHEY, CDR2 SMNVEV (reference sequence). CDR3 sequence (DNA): TGTGCCAGCAGGCCACACGACAGGGTTGAAGCTTTCTTT. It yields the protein CASRPHDRVEAFF.

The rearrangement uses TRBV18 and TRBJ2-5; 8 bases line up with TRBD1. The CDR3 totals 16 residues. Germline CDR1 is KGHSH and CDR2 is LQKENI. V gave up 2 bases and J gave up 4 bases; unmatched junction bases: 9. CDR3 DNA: TGTGCCAGCTCACCAACGACAGGGGTTGGCTTAGAGACCCAGTACTTC. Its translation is CASSPTTGVGLETQYF.

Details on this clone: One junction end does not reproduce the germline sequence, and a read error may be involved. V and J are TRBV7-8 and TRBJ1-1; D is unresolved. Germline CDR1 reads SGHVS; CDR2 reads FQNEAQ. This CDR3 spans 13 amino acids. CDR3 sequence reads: CASSLTPGRPASF. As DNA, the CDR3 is TGTGCCAGCAGCCTCACCCCCGGGAGGCCCGCTTCCTTT.

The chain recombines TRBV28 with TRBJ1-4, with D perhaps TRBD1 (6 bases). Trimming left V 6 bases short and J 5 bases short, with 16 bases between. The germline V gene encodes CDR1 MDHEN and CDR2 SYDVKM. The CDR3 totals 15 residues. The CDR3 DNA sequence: TGTGCCAGCAGCCCCATGGACAGCAAGAATGAAAAACTGTTTTTT. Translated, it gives CASSPMDSKNEKLFF.

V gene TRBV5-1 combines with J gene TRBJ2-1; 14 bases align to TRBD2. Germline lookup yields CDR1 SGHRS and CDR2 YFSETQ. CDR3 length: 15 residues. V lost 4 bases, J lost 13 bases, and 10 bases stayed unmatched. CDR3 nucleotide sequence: TGCGCCAGCAGCGACTCCGGGACTAGCGGGAGTGGACAGTTCTTC. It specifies CASSDSGTSGSGQFF.

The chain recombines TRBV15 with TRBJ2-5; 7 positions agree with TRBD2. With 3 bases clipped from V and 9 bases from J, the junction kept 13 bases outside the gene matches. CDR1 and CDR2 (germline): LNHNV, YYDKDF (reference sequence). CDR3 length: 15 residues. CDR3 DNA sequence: TGTGCCACCAGCAGGGCTTCCGGGGCGGGAGTGTCCCAGTACTTC. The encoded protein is CATSRASGAGVSQYF.

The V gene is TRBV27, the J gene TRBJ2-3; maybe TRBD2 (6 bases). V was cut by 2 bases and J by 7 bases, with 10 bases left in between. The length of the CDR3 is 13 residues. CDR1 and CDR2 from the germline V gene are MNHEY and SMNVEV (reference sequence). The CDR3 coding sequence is TGTGCCAGCAGTTTAAGGGGACTCAATACGCAGTATTTT. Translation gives CASSLRGLNTQYF.

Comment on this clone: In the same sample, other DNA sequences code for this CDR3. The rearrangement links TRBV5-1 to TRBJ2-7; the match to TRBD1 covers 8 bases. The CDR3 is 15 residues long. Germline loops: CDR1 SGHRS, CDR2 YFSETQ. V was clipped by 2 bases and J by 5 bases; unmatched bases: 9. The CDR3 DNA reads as TGCGCCAGCAGCTTACTAGGACAGGGCGTCGACGAGCAGTACTTC. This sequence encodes CASSLLGQGVDEQYF.

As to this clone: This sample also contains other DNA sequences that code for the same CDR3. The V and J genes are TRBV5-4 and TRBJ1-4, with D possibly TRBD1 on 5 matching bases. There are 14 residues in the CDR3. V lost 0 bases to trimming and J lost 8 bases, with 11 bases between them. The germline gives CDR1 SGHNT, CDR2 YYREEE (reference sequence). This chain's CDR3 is CASSLAGNGEKLFF. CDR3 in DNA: TGTGCCAGCAGCTTGGCAGGGAACGGCGAAAAACTGTTTTTT.